This T cell receptor beta chain emerged from a study of T cells in Graves' hyperthyroidism and ophthalmopathy (dated by TCRdb to between 2018 and 2020). Background on the whole study: Peripheral blood was collected at initial diagnosis, before any treatment. A discovery cohort of roughly 100 patients, about 40 with Graves' ophthalmopathy and 57 with stable Graves' hyperthyroidism, was used to find distinguishing TCR V-J signatures. An independent validation cohort of around 19 hyperthyroidism patients and 17 patients who later progressed to ophthalmopathy tested prospective prediction of ophthalmopathy. For training and testing, the approximately 92 patients in the discovery cohort were randomly divided in a 7:3 ratio. In more than 5 Graves' hyperthyroidism patients, the study also compared T-cell repertoires from thyroid tissue with T-cell repertoires from blood. Following sampling, methimazole starting at 30 mg daily was given to hyperthyroidism patients, and high-dose intravenous methylprednisolone was given to ophthalmopathy patients. TCR Vbeta CDR3 sequencing of 130 to 150 peripheral blood samples (over 40 ophthalmopathy, about 74 hyperthyroidism and roughly 17 progressor patients) is reported in the paper.

A patient counted as having stable Graves' hyperthyroidism if no progression to ophthalmopathy occurred over 18 months of follow-up. Hyperthyroidism patients were newly diagnosed, with disease duration under 2 months, and aged 18 to 65 years. Patients with uncontrolled infections, other autoimmune diseases, pregnancy or lactation were excluded. Diagnoses relied on clinical symptoms, serum thyroxine and TRAb, thyroid ultrasound and orbital computed tomography. PBMCs were isolated from around 10 ml of fresh peripheral blood by Ficoll-Paque density gradient centrifugation. Trizol reagent was used to extract total RNA, and RNA quality was then checked on an Agilent 2100 Bioanalyzer. Results and caveats for the whole study, not just this receptor: In cross-validation, a model built on a 13 V-J signature told ophthalmopathy apart from stable hyperthyroidism with 85% to 90% sensitivity and roughly 83% specificity, and in testing the same model reached 80%/75%. In validation, progression to ophthalmopathy was predicted by the model with 55% to 71% sensitivity and 72.22% specificity, a median of about 6 months before onset. No statistical method was used to set the sample size in advance, and investigators knew the group allocation. Most expanded thyroid clonotypes (frequency above 0.001) were also detected in blood, suggesting blood repertoires may reflect thyroid immune responses.

The TCR beta CDR3 regions were amplified from RNA transcripts. The TCR CDR3 was subjected to a first round of RT-PCR using the HTBI primer set and the Qiagen OneStep RT-PCR kit. Libraries were constructed in a second round of multiplex PCR, after which size selection and purification were performed. Paired-end sequencing of the libraries was performed with 100 bp reads on an Illumina HiSeq2000. The published analysis was carried out like this. Raw data were processed with SOAPnuke, discarding reads with adapters, uncalled bases, mean Phred below 15, or no exact constant-primer or identifier match. COPE v1.2.5 was used to merge high-quality paired reads, and clonotypes were defined as unique nucleotide sequences. MiTCR v1.1 was used to align the clonotypes against IMGT TRBV, TRBD and TRBJ reference segments. Analysis was restricted to V-J combinations with a frequency above 0.0001, which covered about 99% of repertoires. The TCS score was defined as F50 (clonal expansion) divided by E x V (chaos), with BLOSUM62-based TCRdist calculated between CDR3 peptides within each V-J. Welch's t-statistics and random forest reduced 514 V-J features to 13, which were used in a naive Bayes classifier (R e1071). Through fastp at Q25 and MiXCR, TCRdb rebuilt clones from the public reads, retaining in-frame beta chains. Identical CDR3 proteins give one entry, which carries the most common genes and DNA. The V and J calls were determined by TCRdb, not by the authors. A total of under 400,000 distinct CDR3 sequences appear in this sample, 14% of them only once. The top ten clones comprise approximately 10% of the sample.

This clonotype was detected many times. The antigen this receptor binds is unknown. Base quality data are lacking; no much larger clone is found one base away. The TCR comes from a woman aged 55 to 70 with Graves' hyperthyroidism. The sequenced sample consisted of blood.

The CDR3 is CASSLGRGGGAEQYF. The DNA sequence is TGTGCCAGCAGCTTAGGTCGTGGAGGAGGGGCCGAGCAGTACTTC. The chain was built from TRBV7-9 and TRBJ2-7; the D region possibly corresponds to TRBD2 (6 bases align). Taken from the germline V gene (reference sequence), the CDR1 and CDR2 loops are SEHNR and FQNEAQ. The CDR3 contains 15 residues, cysteine and phenylalanine counted. Left in the record is the CDR3 DNA by itself, 45 bases read in frame from the first base. V is cut by 1 base and J by 6 bases, and the space between the germline ends is 16 bases.